This TCR beta chain is from a study of neurological immune-mediated disorders. TCRdb processed the 5' RACE reads anew with MiXCR; each CDR3 protein has one entry. The repertoire holds under 70,000 distinct CDR3 sequences, with 24% as singletons. Time point meaning: technical triplicate 2. The clonotype comes from a man between 60 and 75 years old with HTLV-1-associated myelopathy (HAM/TSP). Sequenced sample: PBMCs.

The CDR3 protein is CSVEEVGGPEQFF. CDR3 in DNA: TGCAGCGTTGAAGAGGTAGGGGGCCCTGAGCAGTTCTTC. This chain links TRBV29-1 with TRBJ2-1, with 7 bases matching TRBD1. Per germline, CDR1 SQVTM and CDR2 ANQGSEA. The CDR3 sequence is 13 residues long. The V segment lost 0 bases and the J segment 9 bases; nucleotides outside the gene matches: 5.